The T cell receptor beta chain under discussion was sequenced for a study of blood T cell repertoires in COVID-19. Study as a whole: COVID-19 samples, acute and convalescent, were from the United States, Italy and Spain. In each case, the material was cDNA or gDNA derived from T cells, B-cell-depleted T cells, or PBMCs.

Original processing methods: How many nucleated cells were present was estimated from reference gene primer amplification. Libraries were prepared by immunoSEQ multiplex PCR; TCRdb keeps only in-frame clonotypes and omits some of them. The V and J calls and clone size were taken over from that table, and D and trimming were inferred from the DNA. The sample carries a few hundred thousand clones, around 87% recorded once. This CDR3 region has 16 residues. V was pared by 2 bases and J by 7 bases, with 8 bases of the junction left unmatched. Germline V CDR1 and CDR2: LNHNV, YYDKDF (reference sequence). The receptor comes from a woman aged 45 to 65 with acute or convalescent COVID-19. The sample was peripheral blood. The chain links TRBV15 to TRBJ2-1, with TRBD2 matching 10 bases. The CDR3 protein is CATSRLRVAGGNEQFF. In nucleotides, the CDR3 is TGTGCCACCAGCAGATTGAGGGTAGCGGGAGGTAATGAGCAGTTCTTC.